This TCR beta chain is from a study of blood T cell repertoires in COVID-19. Overall study: The United States, Italy and Spain provided the acute and convalescent COVID-19 samples. The cDNA or gDNA used as material had been derived from T cells, B-cell-depleted T cells, or PBMCs.

Sequencing was performed with immunoSEQ multiplex PCR; in TCRdb, only in-frame clones are kept and a portion is missing. The profile shows a few hundred thousand clones, approximately 85% of them singletons. The clonotype comes from a woman aged 50 to 60 who had been exposed to COVID-19. The sequencing input was PBMCs or T cells enriched from blood (not recorded which).

CDR3: CASSFTSGGKNIQYF. The CDR3 nucleotides are TGTGCCAGCAGCTTTACTAGCGGGGGGAAAAACATTCAGTACTTC. The chain joins TRBV7-2 to TRBJ2-4; 12 nucleotides agree with TRBD2. CDR1 is SGHTA and CDR2 is FQGNSA in the germline V gene. This CDR3 has 15 residues. V lost 3 bases and J lost 4; bases outside the gene matches: 1.